The rows below give T cell receptor beta chains drawn from one sample of a study of blood T cell repertoires in COVID-19. The assay was immunoSEQ multiplex PCR, and TCRdb's table has in-frame clones only and misses some. The sample has roughly 180,000 clones, 60% to 85% seen once; the top ten hold 15% to 20%. The material sequenced was peripheral blood. The receptors were gathered from a man between 60 and 75 years old with active or convalescent COVID-19. Each CDR3 is given with its conserved first and last residue. A D gene is named only where the DNA matches it firmly. Rows may omit the clone size; those that give it use once, few, many or a size class.

V gene	D gene	J gene	clone size	CDR3 DNA	CDR3 protein
TRBV18	-	TRBJ2-3	-	TGTGCCAGCTCACCTTTTGAAGGAGCGACCAGCACAGATACGCAGTATTTT	CASSPFEGATSTDTQYF
TRBV11-2	-	TRBJ2-2	-	TGTGCCAGCAGCCCAGCCCGCGGGGCCGGGGAGCTGTTTTTT	CASSPARGAGELFF
TRBV9	TRBD1	TRBJ1-4	-	TGTGCCAGCAGCGTAGCGGGGTGGGGACAGGGTGACGAAAAACTGTTTTTT	CASSVAGWGQGDEKLFF
TRBV6-2/TRBV6-3	TRBD1	TRBJ1-4	-	TGTGCCAGCAGTCCCGGGACAGCAACTAATGAAAAACTGTTTTTT	CASSPGTATNEKLFF
TRBV15	-	TRBJ2-5	-	TGTGCCACCAGCAGAGATACAGCTCAAGAGACCCAGTACTTC	CATSRDTAQETQYF
TRBV27	-	TRBJ2-3	-	TGTGCCAGCAGTCCCCCCCCCTTAGATACGCAGTATTTT	CASSPPPLDTQYF
TRBV19	TRBD1	TRBJ1-2	few	TGTGCCAGTAGCTGGGACAGGGGTTATGGCTACACCTTC	CASSWDRGYGYTF
TRBV30	TRBD2	TRBJ2-1	-	TGTGCCTGGAGTGTATTAGCGGGAGAGGGTAATGAGCAGTTCTTC	CAWSVLAGEGNEQFF
TRBV7-2	TRBD2	TRBJ2-7	-	TGTGCCAGCAGAGAACCGGGACTAGGGGGGTTGGAGCAGTACTTC	CASREPGLGGLEQYF
TRBV27	TRBD2	TRBJ2-5	-	TGTGCCAGCAGTTTAAGAAGCGGGAGGGAGACCCAGTACTTC	CASSLRSGRETQYF
TRBV14	TRBD1	TRBJ2-3	-	TGTGCCAGCAGCCGTACAGGGGCAGATACGCAGTATTTT	CASSRTGADTQYF
TRBV12-3/TRBV12-4	TRBD1	TRBJ1-2	-	TGTGCCAGCAGCCAGGGGGCTGCCTATGGCTACACCTTC	CASSQGAAYGYTF
TRBV27	-	TRBJ2-1	-	TGTGCCAGCAGTTGGCGGGTCCCCCCCGGCTCCTACAATGAGCAGTTCTTC	CASSWRVPPGSYNEQFF
TRBV5-4	TRBD1	TRBJ1-2	once	TGTGCCAGCAGCTTCAAGGGACAGAATAACTATGGCTACACCTTC	CASSFKGQNNYGYTF
TRBV28	-	TRBJ1-5	-	TGTGCCAGCAGAGCACCCGGGGGATTGAACGATCAGCCCCAGCATTTT	CASRAPGGLNDQPQHF
TRBV19	TRBD1	TRBJ2-2	once	TGTGCCAGTAGACTGGACAGGGCTGCCGGGGAGCTGTTTTTT	CASRLDRAAGELFF